This entry lists 12 T cell receptor beta chains sequenced from one sample in a study of T-cell memory formation after mild COVID-19. MiXCR was run by TCRdb on the 5' RACE reads, yielding one entry per CDR3 protein. The table has over 350,000 distinct CDR3 sequences, about 16% seen once. The sequenced sample was PBMCs or a T cell subset sorted from them (not recorded which). The receptors were sampled from a man in his late teens or twenties who had mild COVID-19 (a few samples of this study predate the infection). Cell type and time point are not known.

The chain joins TRBV20-1 to TRBJ2-7, with 10 bases lining up with TRBD2. V shed 0 bases, J shed 6 bases, and the junction held 17 bases outside the gene matches. The germline V gene has CDR1 DFQATT and CDR2 SNEGSKA (reference sequence). The CDR3 totals 18 residues. CDR3 residues: CSARDPGAGGTTRGEQYF. CDR3 bases: TGCAGTGCTAGAGATCCTGGAGCGGGGGGGACGACAAGGGGCGAGCAGTACTTC.

The V gene is TRBV10-3, the J gene TRBJ2-2, with D maybe TRBD1 (7 bases). Germline V CDR1 and CDR2: ENHRY, SYGVKD. CDR3 size: 16 residues. The V end lost 0 bases, the J end lost 5 bases, and 13 bases lay between the germline ends. The CDR3 sequence: CAISESAAGGTGELFF. The CDR3 bases are TGTGCCATCAGTGAGTCGGCGGCAGGGGGGACCGGGGAGCTGTTTTTT.

This chain connects TRBV7-2 to TRBJ1-2; 7 nucleotides match TRBD1. After removal of 8 bases from V and 5 bases from J, the junction contained 8 bases not matched to a gene. Germline values: CDR1 SGHTA, CDR2 FQGNSA. This CDR3 has 13 amino acids. CDR3 sequence: CASRNTGEYGYTF. In DNA form, the CDR3 reads TGTGCCAGCCGAAATACAGGGGAGTATGGCTACACCTTC.

This clonotype was counted between two and nine times. CDR3: CASSLLGAMNTEAFF. The CDR3 region has the DNA TGTGCCAGCAGTTTATTAGGGGCAATGAACACTGAAGCTTTCTTT. The chain carries TRBV27 and TRBJ1-1; the D gene is possibly TRBD1 (5 bases). CDR1 and CDR2 from the germline V gene are MNHEY and SMNVEV (reference sequence). This CDR3 region has 15 residues. Trimming removed 1 base at V and 0 bases at J, with 9 bases between.

The chain is built from TRBV25-1 and TRBJ2-1, with 11 bases identical to TRBD2. Germline values: CDR1 MGHDK, CDR2 SYGVNS. The V segment lost 7 bases and the J segment 6 bases; nucleotides outside the gene matches: 2. This CDR3 contains 13 residues. Here the CDR3 reads CASKLAGGNEQFF. CDR3 in DNA: TGTGCCAGCAAGCTAGCGGGGGGCAATGAGCAGTTCTTC. Drawing the rest from reference TRBV25-1 and TRBJ2-1, the complete variable domain is EADIYQTPRYLVIGTGKKITLECSQTMGHDKMYWYQQDPGMELHLIHYSYGVNSTEKGDLSSESTVSRIRTEHFPLTLESARPSHTSQYLCASKLAGGNEQFFGPGTRLTVL.

This clonotype was seen a few times. This chain links TRBV20-1 with TRBJ2-7; D is possibly TRBD1 (6 bases). CDR1 is DFQATT and CDR2 is SNEGSKA in the germline V gene (reference sequence). There are 16 residues in the CDR3. V lost 2 bases and J lost 2, with 19 bases in between. The CDR3 protein is CSARSTEKGVAYEQYV. Here the CDR3 DNA reads TGCAGTGCTAGATCGACAGAAAAGGGGGTAGCCTACGAGCAGTACGTC.

This rearrangement joins TRBV4-3 to TRBJ1-2, with D possibly matching TRBD1 (6 bases). Trimming cost V 4 bases and J 3 bases, with 21 bases left between them. The germline CDR1 and CDR2 sequences are LGHNA and YSLEER. The CDR3 is made up of 17 amino acids. CDR3 bases: TGCGCCAGCAGCCCCTACCCAACAGGGTTTCTTGACTATGGCTACACCTTC. Translating gives CASSPYPTGFLDYGYTF.

This clonotype was seen a handful of times. The DNA for the CDR3 is TGTGCCAGCAGCTTGATGGGGGGCTCCGTCTACGAGCAGTACGTC. The encoded protein is CASSLMGGSVYEQYV. The chain combines TRBV5-5 with TRBJ2-7, with D perhaps given as TRBD1 or TRBD2 (6 bases each). V gave up 1 base and J gave up 3 bases, with 14 bases separating them. The V gene's germline CDR1 is SGHKS and CDR2 YYEKEE (reference sequence). This CDR3 contains 15 residues.

The chain combines TRBV10-3 with TRBJ1-3; unclear D gene. Between the trimmed V and J ends, which lost 2 bases and 9 bases, there was a span of 17 bases. Germline loops: CDR1 ENHRY, CDR2 SYGVKD. CDR3 length equals 15 residues. In DNA form, the CDR3 reads TGTGCCATCAGTGAGCCGACGACTTCCCCCGGCACCATATATTTT. Translating it yields CAISEPTTSPGTIYF.

This clonotype appeared a few times. The CDR3 nucleotides are TGTGCCAGCAGCTTATGGGGGACCCGCGGGGAGACCCAGTACTTC. Protein: CASSLWGTRGETQYF. The chain employs TRBV7-7 and TRBJ2-5; either TRBD1 or TRBD2 may supply D (5 bases each). Trimming left V 2 bases short and J 5 bases short, with 15 bases between. The CDR3 is made up of 15 amino acids. In germline, CDR1 is SSHAT, CDR2 FNYEAQ (reference sequence).

The CDR3 protein is CASSEGKPLHF. CDR3 nucleotides: TGTGCCAGCAGTGAAGGCAAACCCCTCCACTTT. The chain combines TRBV6-2 or TRBV6-3 with TRBJ1-6; D is unclear. This CDR3 is 11 amino acids long. V lost 5 bases and J lost 12, with 8 bases in between. The V gene's germline CDR1 is MNHEY and CDR2 SVGEGT.

This clonotype was detected a few times. The CDR3 nucleotides read TGCAGGGCCCAGGGGTTGAACACTGAAGCTTTCTTT. It specifies CRAQGLNTEAFF. The J gene is TRBJ1-1, the V gene TRBV29-1; D is possibly TRBD1 (6 bases). Germline V CDR1 and CDR2: SQVTM, ANQGSEA. The CDR3 has 12 residues. Looking up the rest from reference TRBV29-1 and TRBJ1-1 gives the full variable domain: SAVISQKPSRDICQRGTSLTIQCQVDSQVTMMFWYRQQPGQSLTLIATANQGSEATYESGFVIDKFPISRPNLTFSTLTVSNMSPEDSSIYLCRAQGLNTEAFFGQGTRLTVV.